This TCR beta chain was sequenced in a study of T cell repertoires in aging, cancer and after chemotherapy. A mixed TRB-A/B primer pool amplified rearranged TRB by multiplex touch-down PCR. Via MiXCR, TCRdb re-called the multiplex PCR reads, giving one row per CDR3 protein. The sample yields roughly 1,800 distinct CDR3 sequences, 28% seen once. A single count supports this clonotype. Amplification of TCR beta used genomic DNA extracted from peripheral blood. The TCR was taken from a human donor with a solid tumor. Input material: blood.

The CDR3 region is CASSSGEGRSTEAFF. The CDR3 DNA follows: TGTGCCAGCAGCAGTGGCGAAGGGAGGAGCACTGAAGCTTTCTTT. The V and J genes are TRBV13 and TRBJ1-1; D is uncertain. There are 15 residues in the CDR3. Per germline, CDR1 PRHDT and CDR2 FYEKMQ (reference sequence). Trimming cost V 5 bases and J 4 bases, with 17 bases left between them.